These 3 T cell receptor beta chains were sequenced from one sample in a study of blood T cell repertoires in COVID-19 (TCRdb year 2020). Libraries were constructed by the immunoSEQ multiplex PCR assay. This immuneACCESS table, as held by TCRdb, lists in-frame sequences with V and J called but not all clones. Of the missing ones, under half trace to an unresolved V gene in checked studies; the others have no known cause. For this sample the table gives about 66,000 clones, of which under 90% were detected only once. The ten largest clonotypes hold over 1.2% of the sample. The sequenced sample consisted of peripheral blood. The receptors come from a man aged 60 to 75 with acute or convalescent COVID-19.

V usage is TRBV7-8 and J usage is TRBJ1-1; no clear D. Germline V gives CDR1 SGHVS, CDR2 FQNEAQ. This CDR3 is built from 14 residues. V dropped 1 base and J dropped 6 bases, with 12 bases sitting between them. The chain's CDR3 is CASSLGWSDSEAFF. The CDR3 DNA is TGTGCCAGCAGCTTAGGATGGTCGGACTCTGAAGCTTTCTTT.

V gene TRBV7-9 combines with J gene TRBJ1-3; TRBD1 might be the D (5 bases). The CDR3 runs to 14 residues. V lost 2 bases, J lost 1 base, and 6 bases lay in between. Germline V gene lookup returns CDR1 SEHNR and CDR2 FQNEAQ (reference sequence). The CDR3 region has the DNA TGTGCCAGCAGCTTAAAGGGGTCTGGAAACACCATATATTTT. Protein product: CASSLKGSGNTIYF.

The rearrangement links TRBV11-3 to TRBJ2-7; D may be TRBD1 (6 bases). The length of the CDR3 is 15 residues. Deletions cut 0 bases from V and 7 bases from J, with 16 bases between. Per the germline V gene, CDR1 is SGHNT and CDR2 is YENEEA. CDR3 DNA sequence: TGTGCCAGCAGCTTAGATGGTGGACAGTCGGAAGAGCAGTACTTC. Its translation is CASSLDGGQSEEQYF.